The count of the clone carrying this TCR beta chain is one. No antigen is known for it. The sample is drawn from a study of T cell responses to AZD1222 COVID-19 vaccine. Background on the study: Timing groups of about 4 and about 12 weeks for second doses were pooled. Broader study findings: There were repertoire samples only from the period after the peak T cell response. The study reported that nearly half of spike-specific TCRs target unmutated variant regions. Mostly white British, mostly female donors; authors suggested clonal diversity may be underestimated.

Sequencing used immunoSEQ multiplex PCR; TCRdb keeps in-frame clones, though not all of them. The sample has about 120,000 clones, roughly 90% seen once. This CDR3 has 14 residues. Germline lookup yields CDR1 MNHEY and CDR2 SVGAGI. V was pared by 6 bases and J by 5 bases, with 4 bases of the junction left unmatched. This TCR came from an adult in good health. V usage is TRBV6-5 and J usage is TRBJ1-6; 7 nucleotides agree with TRBD1. Material: peripheral blood, obtained on day 0 of AZD1222 vaccination. CDR3 in DNA: TGTGCCAGCAGGGGACAGACTGATAATTCACCCCTCCACTTT. This codes for CASRGQTDNSPLHF.